The next 15 T cell receptor beta chains were all read from a single sample in a study of tissue T cells after allogeneic stem cell transplantation. Clones were read by immunoSEQ multiplex PCR, and TCRdb kept only the in-frame ones, dropping some. The sample consists of about 17,000 clones, roughly 70% of them appearing once. What was sequenced was spleen. The receptors shown here come from a female BALB/c mouse in good health. This strain's MHC haplotype is H2-d.

Remarks on this clone: Gene names denote mouse genes. Read sequence stops 1 residue before the CDR3 end, and the germline J gene provides the missing end. This chain links TRBV29 with TRBJ2-7, with TRBD1 as a possible D gene (6 bases). The germline CDR1 and CDR2 sequences are MSHET and SYDVDS. The CDR3 loop spans 12 amino acids. Trimming pared 3 bases from V and 4 bases from J, leaving 7 bases between. CDR3 residues: CASSFQGYEQYF. The covered CDR3 bases are TGTGCTAGCAGTTTCCAGGGGTATGAACAGTAC.

As concerns this clone: Gene names refer to mouse genes. The read gets to within 1 residue of the CDR3 end, and the germline J gene fills in the rest. The J gene is TRBJ2-4, the V gene TRBV29; D is undetermined. The CDR3 totals 15 residues. The V end lost 5 bases, the J end lost 0 bases, and 12 bases lay between the germline ends. Germline CDR1 reads MSHET; CDR2 reads SYDVDS. The covered CDR3 bases are TGTGCTAGCAGTCAACAAACAACTAGTCAAAACACCTTGTAC. Residues: CASSQQTTSQNTLY. The CDR3 in its entirety is CASSQQTTSQNTLYF. The whole variable domain, remainder taken from reference TRBV29 and TRBJ2-4, is DMKVTQMPRYLIKRMGENVLLECGQDMSHETMYWYRQDPGLGLQLIYISYDVDSNSEGDIPKGYRVSRKKREHFSLILDSAKTNQTSVYFCASSQQTTSQNTLYFGAGTRLSVL.

Comments on this clone: Gene labels here are mouse ones. Sequencing ends 1 residue short of the CDR3 end; the germline J gene provides the rest. V gene TRBV4 combines with J gene TRBJ2-7, with TRBD1 identical over 7 bases. CDR3 length equals 12 residues. The germline V gene has CDR1 LGHDT and CDR2 YNNKQL (reference sequence). Germline trimming cut 5 bases from V and 4 bases from J; bases unmatched to any gene: 2. CDR3 DNA, as far as it was read: TGTGCCAGCAGCCCCAGGGGGTATGAACAGTAC. Encoded protein: CASSPRGYEQY. The CDR3 as a whole reads CASSPRGYEQYF.

Worth noting for this clone: The germline and genes are mouse ones. The read terminates 1 residue before the CDR3 end, so the remaining end is supplied by the germline J gene. J is TRBJ2-3 and V is TRBV1; TRBD1 matches 9 bases. Germline CDR1 and CDR2: NSQYPW and LRSPGD (reference sequence). The V gene end was trimmed by 1 base and the J gene end by 0 bases; junction bases not matched to a gene: 2. The CDR3 has 16 amino acids. The chain's CDR3 is CTCSAAGQGSAETLYF. The DNA read from the CDR3 is TGCACCTGCAGTGCAGCGGGACAGGGTAGTGCAGAAACGCTGTAT.

This clone was picked up one time. All gene names here are mouse names. Read data end 1 residue before the CDR3 end; the end is taken from the germline J gene. V and J are TRBV2 and TRBJ2-2; TRBD1 is a possible D gene (5 bases). Germline V gene data show CDR1 as LGHNA and CDR2 as YSYQKL. The CDR3 totals 15 residues. The ends were cut back, 1 base at V and 0 bases at J, with 6 bases in the middle. CDR3 protein: CASSQGTSNTGQLYF. CDR3 DNA, as far as it was read: TGTGCCAGCAGCCAAGGGACATCAAACACCGGGCAGCTCTAC.

With regard to this clone: The gene names given are mouse names. CDR3 sequence reads: CASSYWGSQDTQYF. Incomplete CDR3 DNA: TGTGCCAGCAGCTACTGGGGGTCCCAAGACACCCAGTAC. The chain carries TRBV4 and TRBJ2-5; TRBD2 matches 7 bases. The read is 1 residue too short to cover the CDR3 end, so that end is filled in from the germline J gene. CDR1 LGHDT and CDR2 YNNKQL come from the germline V gene (reference sequence). Losses at the gene ends were 3 bases for V and 2 bases for J; bases not matched to a gene: 2. This CDR3 has 14 amino acids.

Note on this clone: The genes and germline here are from mouse. Sequencing ends 1 residue short of the CDR3 end; the germline J gene provides the rest. This sequence joins TRBV5 and TRBJ2-3; the D is unclear. The CDR3 spans 12 residues. Trimming shortened V by 3 bases and J by 0 bases, and 1 base separated the two germline ends. The germline gives CDR1 LGHNA, CDR2 YNLKQL (reference sequence). CDR3: CASSHSAETLYF. CDR3 DNA, as far as it was read: TGTGCCAGCAGCCACAGTGCAGAAACGCTGTAT.

In its sample, this clone was seen a few times. Germline and genes here are mouse. Sequencing ends 1 residue short of the CDR3 end; the germline J gene provides the rest. The same CDR3 can be traced to other DNA sequences in this sample. V and J are TRBV19 and TRBJ2-7; 10 bases map to TRBD2. V dropped 4 bases and J dropped 4; count of bases not matched to a gene: 2. This CDR3 has 13 residues. The germline V gene encodes CDR1 FNHDT and CDR2 SITEND (reference sequence). The DNA read from the CDR3 is TGTGCCAGCAGTCGGACTGGGGGATATGAACAGTAC. Amino acid sequence: CASSRTGGYEQY. The whole CDR3 reads CASSRTGGYEQYF.

Remarks on this clone: Genes and germline are mouse. Read coverage stops 1 residue before the CDR3 terminus; the germline J gene supplies the remainder. This chain connects TRBV13-3 to TRBJ2-5; D perhaps matches TRBD2 (6 bases). Deletions cut 0 bases from V and 2 bases from J, with 10 bases between. The CDR3 runs to 15 residues. The germline V gene has CDR1 NNHDY and CDR2 SYVADS. The DNA read from the CDR3 is TGTGCCAGCAGTGATGCATCGGGGGGCCAAGACACCCAGTAC. Translation gives CASSDASGGQDTQY. The complete CDR3 reads CASSDASGGQDTQYF.

A word on this clone: Gene names refer to mouse genes. Sequencing ends 1 residue short of the CDR3 end; the germline J gene provides the rest. The chain joins TRBV20 to TRBJ2-4; possible D gene TRBD1, 5 bases. The ends were cut back, 2 bases at V and 3 bases at J, with 9 bases in the middle. The CDR3 contains 13 residues. Germline assignment: CDR1 GFQATS and CDR2 STVNSAI. The CDR3 bases that were read are TGTGGTGCTAGGCAGGGAGGGCAAAACACCTTGTAC. Amino acids: CGARQGGQNTLY. From start to end, the CDR3 is CGARQGGQNTLYF. The full variable domain, rest sourced from reference TRBV20 and TRBJ2-4, is GALVYQYPRRTICKSGTSMRMECQAVGFQATSVAWYRQSPQKTFELIALSTVNSAIKYEQNFTQEKFPISHPNLSFSSMTVLNAYLEDRGLYLCGARQGGQNTLYFGAGTRLSVL.

As regards this clone: Mouse germline and gene names are used. The read stops 1 residue short of the end of the CDR3; the missing end is completed from the germline J gene. V usage is TRBV19 and J usage is TRBJ1-1; maybe TRBD1 (6 bases). The CDR3 loop spans 15 amino acids. CDR1 and CDR2 (germline): FNHDT, SITEND (reference sequence). V was cut by 0 bases and J by 0 bases, with 9 bases left in between. This CDR3 reads CASSIEDSANTEVFF. The sequenced CDR3 bases are TGTGCCAGCAGTATAGAGGACAGTGCAAACACAGAAGTCTTC.

Note on this clone: Mouse gene names and germline throughout. The read comes to an end 1 residue before the CDR3 does, leaving the germline J gene to fill in the end. V and J are TRBV4 and TRBJ2-1; 12 nucleotides agree with TRBD2. The CDR3 contains 15 residues. Germline V CDR1 and CDR2: LGHDT, YNNKQL (reference sequence). With 5 bases clipped from V and 6 bases from J, the junction kept 5 bases outside the gene matches. The CDR3 is CASSQGLGGFAEQFF. The CDR3 DNA, read in part, is TGTGCCAGCAGCCAGGGACTGGGGGGTTTTGCTGAGCAGTTC.

A word on this clone: The genes are named according to mouse. Read data end 1 residue before the CDR3 end; the end is taken from the germline J gene. The rearrangement links TRBV3 to TRBJ2-1; 9 bases are shared with TRBD2. Trimming cost V 3 bases and J 1 base; bases outside gene matches: 1. This CDR3 has 15 residues. Germline V gene sequence: CDR1 SNHLY, CDR2 FYNGKV (reference sequence). CDR3 in amino acids: CASSFDWGNYAEQFF. The sequenced CDR3 bases are TGTGCCAGCAGCTTCGACTGGGGGAACTATGCTGAGCAGTTC.

Note on this clone: Here the gene names and germline are mouse. CDR3 bases read: TGTGCCAGCAGTCGGGACTGGGGGGACTATGCTGAGCAGTTC. This gives the protein CASSRDWGDYAEQF. The whole CDR3 sequence reads CASSRDWGDYAEQFF. V is TRBV14 and J is TRBJ2-1; 12 bases are shared with TRBD2. The read ends 1 residue before the CDR3 terminus; that terminus is restored from the germline J gene. Germline values: CDR1 SGHDT, CDR2 FRDEAV. The CDR3 has 15 residues. Trimming removed 4 bases from V and 2 bases from J; junction bases left unmatched: 1.

In regard to this clone: Gene names denote mouse genes. The CDR3 end lies 1 residue beyond the end of the read and is filled in from the germline J gene. The rearrangement joins TRBV13-1 to TRBJ1-6, with D tentatively TRBD1 (5 bases). TRBJ1-6 has ORF status, its function being uncertain. Trimming removed 2 bases at V and 1 base at J, with 7 bases between. The CDR3 consists of 15 residues. The germline V gene encodes CDR1 NSHNY and CDR2 SYGAGN. CDR3: CASSEGESYNSPLYF. Partial CDR3 DNA: TGTGCCAGCAGTGAAGGGGAGTCCTATAATTCGCCCCTCTAC.